The 14 T cell receptor beta chains below come from one sample, sequenced in a study of T cells in Graves' hyperthyroidism and ophthalmopathy. Template material for amplifying TCR beta CDR3 regions consisted of RNA transcripts. During a first-round RT-PCR of the TCR CDR3, the HTBI primer set was used. TCRdb recomputed calls from the multiplex PCR reads with MiXCR, one row per CDR3 protein. The sample lists a few hundred thousand distinct CDR3 sequences; 20% to 25% were seen once. Sequencing used blood. The receptors here all came from a woman in her sixties or seventies with Graves' ophthalmopathy.

This clonotype was recorded many times. The rearrangement links TRBV2 to TRBJ2-3; 7 nucleotides line up with TRBD2. Unmatched junction bases numbered 7, after V lost 7 bases and J lost 0 bases. The CDR3 is 15 amino acids. Germline lookup yields CDR1 SNHLY and CDR2 FYNNEI. CDR3 sequence reads: CASTSGSGSTDTQYF. The CDR3 nucleotides are TGTGCCAGCACATCGGGTAGCGGGAGCACAGATACGCAGTATTTT. The full variable domain, rest sourced from reference TRBV2 and TRBJ2-3, is EPEVTQTPSHQVTQMGQEVILRCVPISNHLYFYWYRQILGQKVEFLVSFYNNEISEKSEIFDDQFSVERPDGSNFTLKIRSTKLEDSAMYFCASTSGSGSTDTQYFGPGTRLTVL.

The rearrangement joins TRBV28 to TRBJ1-1; 9 bases align to TRBD1. This CDR3 spans 13 amino acids. V lost 3 bases, J lost 14 bases, and 10 bases stayed unmatched. CDR1 is MDHEN and CDR2 is SYDVKM in the germline V gene. CDR3 region: CASSLRDRALGFF. The CDR3 DNA is TGTGCCAGCAGTTTGAGGGACAGGGCCCTTGGGTTCTTT.

This clonotype was detected only a few times. This chain uses TRBV7-2 with TRBJ2-2; TRBD1 is a possible D gene (6 bases). The CDR3 consists of 16 residues. Germline assignment: CDR1 SGHTA and CDR2 FQGNSA. Trimming took off 1 base at V and 4 bases at J, with 13 bases between the two ends. As DNA, the CDR3 is TGTGCCAGCAGCTTAGATCAGGGGTTCGGCACCGGGGAGCTGTTTTTT. Translated: CASSLDQGFGTGELFF.

This chain joins TRBV6-4 and TRBJ1-2, with a possible D match to TRBD1 (5 bases). Germline values: CDR1 MRHNA, CDR2 SNTAGT. CDR3 length: 15 residues. V gave up 0 bases and J gave up 0 bases, with 8 bases separating them. CDR3 DNA sequence: TGTGCCAGCAGTGACTCCGGGGCCGCTAACTATGGCTACACCTTC. This sequence encodes CASSDSGAANYGYTF.

The chain couples TRBV5-4 to TRBJ2-3, with TRBD1 matching over 11 bases. Per germline, CDR1 SGHNT and CDR2 YYREEE (reference sequence). Trimming at V came to 3 bases and at J to 3 bases, leaving 9 bases not matched to a gene. The CDR3 extends over 17 amino acids. The CDR3, as DNA: TGTGCCAGCAGCTCCGGGACAGGGGGTTATCTGACAGATACGCAGTATTTT. Protein: CASSSGTGGYLTDTQYF.

Ten or more counts support this clonotype. This chain joins TRBV3-1 and TRBJ2-7; D unresolved. Germline V CDR1 and CDR2: LGHDT, YNNKEL (reference sequence). V gave up 5 bases and J gave up 6 bases, with 11 bases separating them. The length of the CDR3 is 12 residues. The CDR3 loop is CASSDSAGEQYF. Written as DNA, the CDR3 is TGTGCCAGCAGCGATTCAGCTGGCGAGCAGTACTTC.

This clonotype showed up many times. The gene calls are TRBV12-3 or TRBV12-4 and TRBJ2-1, with 8 bases matching TRBD1. Germline trimming cut 6 bases from V and 8 bases from J; bases unmatched to any gene: 9. CDR3 length: 14 residues. This CDR3 reads CASSWTGRHHEQFF. In DNA, the CDR3 is TGTGCCAGCAGCTGGACAGGGAGGCATCATGAGCAGTTCTTC.

The rearrangement links TRBV5-1 to TRBJ2-7; D is unresolved. Germline CDR1 is SGHRS and CDR2 is YFSETQ. The length of the CDR3 is 16 residues. With 4 bases removed from V and 4 bases from J, the gap between germline ends came to 21 bases. The DNA for the CDR3 is TGCGCCAGCAGCAGGGATTCGGCTGTCGTAGTATACGAGCAGTACTTC. Residues: CASSRDSAVVVYEQYF.

This clonotype was detected a few times. The gene calls are TRBV5-1 and TRBJ2-1, with 11 positions matching TRBD2. Per the germline V gene, CDR1 is SGHRS and CDR2 is YFSETQ. Trimming took 5 bases from V and 6 from J; bases not matched to a gene: 7. The CDR3 covers 15 residues. For the CDR3, the DNA is TGCGCCAGCAGTCTACTAGCGGGAGAGCCCAATGAGCAGTTCTTC. It encodes CASSLLAGEPNEQFF.

CDR3 in amino acids: CAILAPAGNEQFF. CDR3 DNA: TGTGCCATCCTAGCTCCCGCGGGCAATGAGCAGTTCTTC. This rearrangement joins TRBV12-3 or TRBV12-4 to TRBJ2-1; the D gene is possibly TRBD2 (5 bases). The CDR3 runs to 13 residues. V was cut by 10 bases and J by 6 bases, with 16 bases left in between.

The table lists this clonotype with many counts. Written as DNA, the CDR3 is TGTGCCAGCAGTAAACCTCCGAACACTGAAGCTTTCTTT. Translated: CASSKPPNTEAFF. The rearrangement joins TRBV6-1 to TRBJ1-1; D remains ambiguous. The germline gives CDR1 MNHNS, CDR2 SASEGT. Deletions cut 5 bases from V and 1 base from J, with 8 bases between. The CDR3 consists of 13 residues.

This chain connects TRBV20-1 to TRBJ2-1; D possibly corresponds to TRBD1 (5 bases). Germline V gives CDR1 DFQATT, CDR2 SNEGSKA (reference sequence). Trimming removed 6 bases from V and 2 bases from J, with 11 bases in between. The CDR3 is 13 residues long. The CDR3 DNA sequence: TGCAGTGCAAAAGACAGTACCTACAATGAGCAGTTCTTC. Protein product: CSAKDSTYNEQFF.

The chain is built from TRBV18 and TRBJ2-3; D gene uncertain. This CDR3 spans 19 amino acids. Trimming stripped 1 base from V and 3 bases from J, with 23 bases between. The germline V gene encodes CDR1 KGHSH and CDR2 LQKENI. This CDR3 reads CASSPLNGQTGGRTDTQYF. The CDR3 nucleotides read TGTGCCAGCTCACCACTTAATGGGCAGACGGGCGGCCGAACAGATACGCAGTATTTT.

This clonotype was detected many times. The chain couples TRBV7-2 to TRBJ2-1, with a weak D call TRBD2 (5 bases). The germline CDR1 and CDR2 sequences are SGHTA and FQGNSA. This CDR3 spans 14 amino acids. V dropped 4 bases and J dropped 1 base, with 8 bases sitting between them. The CDR3 DNA follows: TGTGCCAGCAGCTCACGGGGTTCCTACAATGAGCAGTTCTTC. Its protein is CASSSRGSYNEQFF.